The clone carrying this T cell receptor beta chain showed up just a few times. Its antigen is not identified. Four subsets defined by CD45RA and CD27 were sorted after CD3, CD4, CD8 and live/dead staining. The data were obtained in a study of naive and memory T cell subsets. The CDR3 covers 18 residues. V lost 5 bases to trimming and J lost 6 bases; unmatched junction nucleotides: 14. The study, taken as a whole, reports: TCR abundance followed a power law differing between naive and memory subsets.

An equimolar mix of two oligonucleotides served as the beta constant-region primer for TRBC1 and TRBC2. A 12-nucleotide UMI and the SP2 primer were added to the cDNA 3' end by oligonucleotide ligation. TCRdb re-derived calls from the UMI-ligation and nested PCR reads in MiXCR, one entry per CDR3 protein. The sample consists of some 150,000 distinct CDR3 sequences, around 15% of them appearing once. The chain combines TRBV12-3 or TRBV12-4 with TRBJ2-7; 15 nucleotides match TRBD2. This clonotype was sampled from a human donor in good health. Sample: naive CD4+ T cells from blood. CDR3 DNA sequence: TGTGCCAGCAGTGACGAGCCCGGACTAGCGGGAGGGCCGAGCGAGCAGTACTTC. Protein sequence: CASSDEPGLAGGPSEQYF.